This T cell receptor (beta chain) appears in the sequencing data of a study of monozygotic twins with cystic fibrosis. Regarding the study as a whole: V usage most resembled the co-twin in 13 of 16 pairs.

Sequencing was performed with immunoSEQ multiplex PCR; in TCRdb, only in-frame clones are kept and a portion is missing. Here the sample spans about 10,000 clones, approximately 99.4% being singletons. J lost 4 bases, V lost 0 bases, and 8 bases had no gene match. The CDR3 runs to 16 residues. Germline loops: CDR1 SGDLS, CDR2 YYNGEE. As regards this clone: As yet, its antigen is unknown.

The TCR was taken from a man between 18 and 35 years old with cystic fibrosis. Sequences were obtained from blood. This sequence joins TRBV9 and TRBJ2-5; 8 positions agree with TRBD1. CDR3 protein: CASSVEARQGAETQYF. CDR3 nucleotides: TGTGCCAGCAGCGTAGAGGCCAGGCAGGGGGCAGAGACCCAGTACTTC.